This T cell receptor (beta chain) was sequenced for a study of T cell changes during pregnancy in multiple sclerosis. Germline V gene lookup returns CDR1 GTSNPN and CDR2 SVGIG (reference sequence). The CDR3 length is 13 residues. Trimming stripped 4 bases from V and 0 bases from J, with 7 bases between. TCRdb keeps only in-frame clones here, not all; method: immunoSEQ multiplex PCR. The table includes around 40,000 clones, more than 85% detected once. The starting material was CD4+ T cells from peripheral blood mononuclear cells, obtained in the second trimester of pregnancy. The rearrangement joins TRBV30 to TRBJ2-4; D is perhaps TRBD2 (6 bases). The source is a female donor in good health, enrolled as a control in a pregnancy study. CDR3 bases: TGTGCCTGGACCGGGGGAGCCAAAAACATTCAGTACTTC. It translates to CAWTGGAKNIQYF.